Detailed here is one TCR beta chain. The CDR3 sequence is 13 residues long. The ends were cut back, 6 bases at V and 5 bases at J, with 11 bases in the middle. The entry originates in a study of blood T cell repertoires in COVID-19. Background on the study: PBMCs, B-cell-depleted T cells, or T cells were the source of the cDNA or gDNA that made up the material.

In the original processing: For nucleated cells, counts were estimated from reference gene primer amplification. Libraries were prepared by immunoSEQ multiplex PCR; TCRdb keeps only in-frame clonotypes and omits some of them. The DNA was the basis for D and trimming; V, J and clone size are from that table. The sample yields around 30,000 clones, about four fifths seen once. Sample: peripheral blood. This sequence originates from a woman of 80 years or more with acute or convalescent COVID-19. The chain has TRBV12-3 or TRBV12-4 and TRBJ1-5; D ambiguous. CDR3 coding DNA: TGTGCCAGCAGCTCGTCAGGATATCAGCCCCAGCATTTT. Its translation: CASSSSGYQPQHF.